The 5 T cell receptor beta chains in this list originate from one sample, sequenced in a study of blood T cell repertoires in COVID-19 (dated by TCRdb to between 2020 and 2021). Receptors were amplified or captured by the immunoSEQ multiplex PCR assay. In TCRdb, the immuneACCESS table is reduced to in-frame sequences with V and J assigned. These tables do not hold every clone; where another copy was compared, an unresolved V gene accounts for under half, and the others remain unexplained. The sample records around 130,000 clones, about four fifths of which are singletons. Approximately 1.5% of the sample is taken by the ten largest. Sequencing was carried out using peripheral blood. These receptors all stem from a man between 60 and 75 years old with acute or convalescent COVID-19.

V gene TRBV7-2 combines with J gene TRBJ2-3; 11 bases align to TRBD2. The CDR3 has 15 amino acids. V was pared by 4 bases and J by 4 bases, with 4 bases of the junction left unmatched. Germline V gene data show CDR1 as SGHTA and CDR2 as FQGNSA. CDR3 coding DNA: TGTGCCAGCAGCTCGACTAGCGGGAACCCAGATACGCAGTATTTT. Translating gives CASSSTSGNPDTQYF.

The CDR3 region has the DNA TGTGCCAGCAGCTTAGATCTTCAGGGGTGGTCCTACGAGCAGTACTTC. This encodes CASSLDLQGWSYEQYF. V gene TRBV11-2 combines with J gene TRBJ2-7; weak D call: TRBD1 (6 bases). The V end was cut by 0 bases, the J end by 1 base, with 13 bases between. Germline values: CDR1 SGHAT, CDR2 FQNNGV. This CDR3 comprises 16 residues.

J is TRBJ1-2 and V is TRBV30, with D tentatively TRBD1 (5 bases). The CDR3 length is 13 residues. Trimming removed 2 bases from V and 4 bases from J, with 11 bases in between. Germline loops: CDR1 GTSNPN, CDR2 SVGIG (reference sequence). The CDR3 loop is CAWSRGSLYGYTF. CDR3 nucleotide sequence: TGTGCCTGGAGTAGGGGTTCCCTCTATGGCTACACCTTC.

This chain connects TRBV9 to TRBJ1-1; 7 nucleotides align to TRBD1. Germline trimming cut 1 base from V and 3 bases from J; bases unmatched to any gene: 3. CDR3 length equals 14 residues. Germline V lookup: CDR1 SGDLS, CDR2 YYNGEE. CDR3: CASSVFDRDTEAFF. In DNA, the CDR3 is TGTGCCAGCAGCGTATTTGACAGGGACACTGAAGCTTTCTTT.

This clone was counted once. The J gene is TRBJ1-1, the V gene TRBV29-1, with 9 bases aligning to TRBD1. Germline CDR1 SQVTM, CDR2 ANQGSEA. Trimming at V came to 6 bases and at J to 4 bases, leaving 9 bases not matched to a gene. CDR3 length: 14 amino acids. Here the CDR3 DNA reads TGCAGCGTCGGTACAGGGGGCGCGGGCACTGAAGCTTTCTTT. Residues: CSVGTGGAGTEAFF. The entire variable domain, with the rest obtained from reference TRBV29-1 and TRBJ1-1, is as follows: SAVISQKPSRDICQRGTSLTIQCQVDSQVTMMFWYRQQPGQSLTLIATANQGSEATYESGFVIDKFPISRPNLTFSTLTVSNMSPEDSSIYLCSVGTGGAGTEAFFGQGTRLTVV.